These 27 T cell receptor beta chains were all obtained from the same sample, sequenced in a study of T cell repertoires in cytomegalovirus infection (dated by TCRdb to the late 2010s). The label giving this sample's treatment or condition can be read as: in vitro stimulation with specific CMV peptide epitopes to enrich CMV-specific T cells. Antigens for these TCRs are unknown. These reads were obtained on an Illumina HiSeq 1500. TCRdb trimmed public reads at Q25 via fastp, called clones via MiXCR and kept in-frame beta chains. Every CDR3 protein is listed once, alongside the most common genes and DNA of its rows. The sample data list some 700,000 distinct CDR3 sequences, and around a third of these were observed just once. The ten largest clones add up to roughly 18% of the sample. Sequences were derived from cultured PBMCs, sampled from culture after CMV antigen stimulation. The receptors originated from a human donor in good health (CMV status not recorded). Some clones in this sample may be carry-over from other donors' samples.

This clonotype has just a few counts. The chain recombines TRBV28 with TRBJ1-1; 12 nucleotides agree with TRBD1. Germline values: CDR1 MDHEN, CDR2 SYDVKM. V gave up 6 bases and J gave up 5 bases; unmatched junction bases: 10. CDR3 size: 16 residues. CDR3 sequence (DNA): TGTGCCAGCAGCCTACCGGGACAGGGGGCGGATACTGAAGCTTTCTTT. As protein: CASSLPGQGADTEAFF.

This clonotype was seen more than once but under ten times. J is TRBJ2-2 and V is TRBV6-5; 8 bases are shared with TRBD1. CDR1 MNHEY and CDR2 SVGAGI come from the germline V gene. V was clipped by 3 bases and J by 5 bases; unmatched bases: 8. This CDR3 region has 16 residues. The CDR3 loop reads CASSYRAGGGTGELFF. The CDR3 coding sequence is TGTGCCAGCAGTTATCGGGCAGGGGGCGGGACCGGGGAGCTGTTTTTT.

V usage is TRBV7-2 and J usage is TRBJ1-2; no definite D call. Trimming pared 2 bases from V and 8 bases from J, leaving 12 bases between. Germline values: CDR1 SGHTA, CDR2 FQGNSA. The CDR3 runs to 13 residues. The DNA for the CDR3 is TGTGCCAGCAGCTTACGAGGGTGGATGGGCTACACCTTC. It is translated as CASSLRGWMGYTF. The full variable domain, with the rest looked up from reference TRBV7-2 and TRBJ1-2, is GAGVSQSPSNKVTEKGKDVELRCDPISGHTALYWYRQSLGQGLEFLIYFQGNSAPDKSGLPSDRFSAERTGGSVSTLTIQRTQQEDSAVYLCASSLRGWMGYTFGSGTRLTVV.

This rearrangement joins TRBV6-2 or TRBV6-3 to TRBJ1-2; D is unclear. This CDR3 has 17 residues. Germline CDR1 reads MNHEY; CDR2 reads SVGEGT. The V end lost 0 bases, the J end lost 5 bases, and 19 bases lay between the germline ends. For the CDR3, the DNA is TGTGCCAGCAGTTACTCAGGCCACGAGCTTTCCCCATATGGCTACACCTTC. It is translated as CASSYSGHELSPYGYTF.

The sample holds many counts of this clonotype. The chain has TRBV7-2 and TRBJ2-5; D may correspond to TRBD1 or TRBD2 (5 bases each). The CDR3 covers 13 residues. Germline values: CDR1 SGHTA, CDR2 FQGNSA. V lost 2 bases and J 7 bases, leaving 11 bases between the germline ends. CDR3 loop: CASSLRGATTQYF. In DNA form, the CDR3 reads TGTGCCAGCAGCTTACGGGGCGCCACGACCCAGTACTTC.

On this clonotype itself: An end of the junction does not agree with germline; a read error may underlie this. This chain connects TRBV6-2 or TRBV6-3 to TRBJ2-1; D might be TRBD2 (5 bases). The length of the CDR3 is 12 residues. Per germline, CDR1 MNHEY and CDR2 SVGEGT. The chain's CDR3 is CASSLGSNEQLF. The CDR3 DNA follows: TGTGCCAGCAGTCTGGGGAGCAATGAGCAGTTATTC.

The CDR3 spells CASSELLGETQYF. CDR3 coding DNA: TGCGCCAGCAGTGAACTACTCGGAGAGACCCAGTACTTC. The chain combines TRBV10-1 with TRBJ2-5; D not certain. V was cut by 3 bases and J by 4 bases, with 9 bases left in between. The CDR3 contains 13 residues. Germline loops: CDR1 WNHNN, CDR2 SYGVQD (reference sequence).

This clonotype has at least ten counts. The chain uses TRBV7-2 and TRBJ2-5; 8 bases are a match to TRBD1. Germline values: CDR1 SGHTA, CDR2 FQGNSA. Trimming cost V 5 bases and J 4 bases; bases outside gene matches: 6. This CDR3 region has 14 residues. The CDR3 is CASSPDRGPETQYF. Written as DNA, the CDR3 is TGTGCCAGCAGCCCAGACAGGGGCCCAGAGACCCAGTACTTC.

The chain combines TRBV6-8 with TRBJ2-4; a possible D gene is TRBD2 (5 bases). In germline, CDR1 is MNHGY, CDR2 SAAAGT. This CDR3 has 14 residues. V was shortened by 7 bases and J by 2 bases, with 12 bases between the two germline ends. The CDR3 DNA follows: TGTGCCAGCACCCCCCCGGACTCCAAAAACATTCAGTACTTC. Translation: CASTPPDSKNIQYF.

In DNA form, the CDR3 reads TGTGCCACCTCGGACAGATATAGCAATCAGCCCCAGCATTTT. Its translation is CATSDRYSNQPQHF. This rearrangement joins TRBV6-1 to TRBJ1-5; the D gene is possibly TRBD1 (6 bases). V was pared by 10 bases and J by 0 bases, with 13 bases between. From germline, CDR1 is MNHNS and CDR2 SASEGT. This CDR3 region has 14 residues.

This CDR3 is CASSRPGQPQETQYF. The CDR3 region has the DNA TGTGCCAGCAGCCGACCGGGACAGCCCCAAGAGACCCAGTACTTC. V usage is TRBV7-2 and J usage is TRBJ2-5; TRBD1 aligns across 7 bases. From germline, CDR1 is SGHTA and CDR2 FQGNSA. This CDR3 is 15 amino acids long. V was pared by 5 bases and J by 1 base, with 7 bases of the junction left unmatched.

The sample holds a few counts of this clonotype. The rearrangement joins TRBV11-2 to TRBJ1-3; a weak D match, TRBD1 (6 bases). Germline CDR1 reads SGHAT; CDR2 reads FQNNGV. V lost 5 bases, J lost 0 bases, and 14 bases lay in between. This CDR3 spans 16 amino acids. In DNA, the CDR3 is TGTGCCAGCAGCCCATTCATGGGGGCCTCTGGAAACACCATATATTTT. Translated: CASSPFMGASGNTIYF.

The chain uses TRBV29-1 and TRBJ1-1; a possible D gene is TRBD1 (6 bases). The V end was cut by 4 bases, the J end by 4 bases, with 16 bases between. Germline lookup yields CDR1 SQVTM and CDR2 ANQGSEA. This CDR3 is 14 amino acids long. CDR3 in amino acids: CSVGNAQGSTEAFF. CDR3 in DNA: TGCAGCGTTGGGAATGCGCAGGGGAGCACTGAAGCTTTCTTT.

The table lists this clonotype with a few counts. J is TRBJ1-2 and V is TRBV7-2; 8 positions agree with TRBD1. Germline V gives CDR1 SGHTA, CDR2 FQGNSA. The CDR3 extends over 14 amino acids. The junction had 5 bases not matched to a gene; V was cut back by 5 bases and J by 3 bases. CDR3 sequence: CASSPQGAHYGYTF. DNA of the CDR3: TGTGCCAGCAGCCCCCAGGGGGCGCACTATGGCTACACCTTC.

The rearrangement joins TRBV7-8 to TRBJ1-2, with D possibly TRBD1 on 5 matching bases. The CDR3 is 14 residues long. V shed 0 bases and J shed 5 bases, with 10 bases lying between them. Per germline, CDR1 SGHVS and CDR2 FQNEAQ. For the CDR3, the DNA is TGTGCCAGCAGCTTAGCTACGACAGATTATGGCTACACCTTC. Translated, it gives CASSLATTDYGYTF.

This clonotype turned up a few times. This chain connects TRBV28 to TRBJ2-7; TRBD2 matches 14 bases. Germline CDR1 MDHEN, CDR2 SYDVKM. The CDR3 is 18 amino acids. Unmatched junction bases numbered 7, after V lost 0 bases and J lost 3 bases. The CDR3 nucleotides are TGTGCCAGCAGTTTATGGGCCCCGGGACTAGCGGGGGACTACGAGCAGTACTTC. Protein sequence: CASSLWAPGLAGDYEQYF.

The CDR3 nucleotides are TGCAGTGCCCAAACCCTAGCGGGAGTGGTTACAGATACGCAGTATTTT. Amino acid sequence: CSAQTLAGVVTDTQYF. The chain recombines TRBV20-1 with TRBJ2-3; 10 bases align to TRBD2. V lost 6 bases, J lost 3 bases, and 12 bases stayed unmatched. Germline CDR1 is DFQATT and CDR2 is SNEGSKA (reference sequence). The length of the CDR3 is 16 residues.

There are a few counts of this clonotype. The rearrangement links TRBV7-3 to TRBJ2-3; 9 nucleotides align to TRBD2. There are 15 residues in the CDR3. CDR1 and CDR2 (germline): SGHTA, FQGTGA. The V gene end was trimmed by 3 bases and the J gene end by 2 bases; junction bases not matched to a gene: 3. CDR3 sequence: CASSFRGGDTDTQYF. CDR3 coding DNA: TGTGCCAGCAGCTTTCGCGGGGGGGACACAGATACGCAGTATTTT.

The chain joins TRBV7-8 to TRBJ2-3; 11 bases map to TRBD2. Trimming at V came to 5 bases and at J to 3 bases, leaving 7 bases not matched to a gene. The CDR3 has 16 residues. Looked up from germline, CDR1 is SGHVS and CDR2 is FQNEAQ. The CDR3 here is CASSPLRLAGTDTQYF. The CDR3 region has the DNA TGTGCCAGCAGCCCACTCCGACTAGCGGGAACAGATACGCAGTATTTT.

This clonotype was seen a few times. The V call is TRBV12-3 or TRBV12-4, the J call TRBJ2-5, with unresolved D. V lost 8 bases to trimming and J lost 1 base, with 8 bases between them. This CDR3 comprises 12 residues. The CDR3 DNA follows: TGTGCCAGCGGACCGGGCCAAGAGACCCAGTACTTC. The encoded protein is CASGPGQETQYF.

The chain couples TRBV19 to TRBJ2-2, with 11 bases matching TRBD1. V shed 4 bases and J 2 bases; nucleotides not matched to a gene: 0. The CDR3 consists of 15 residues. The germline V gene has CDR1 LNHDA and CDR2 SQIVND (reference sequence). The CDR3 reads CASSRTGGNTGELFF. CDR3 nucleotide sequence: TGTGCCAGTAGTAGGACAGGGGGCAACACCGGGGAGCTGTTTTTT.

This clonotype was detected a few times. The chain recombines TRBV12-3 or TRBV12-4 with TRBJ1-4, with D perhaps matching TRBD1 (5 bases). Trimming took 5 bases from V and 0 from J, leaving 13 bases between them. The CDR3 totals 16 residues. The CDR3 region has the DNA TGTGCCAGCAGTAAGCGGGGGGGTTCAACTAATGAAAAACTGTTTTTT. Protein: CASSKRGGSTNEKLFF.

The gene calls are TRBV5-1 and TRBJ2-3, with TRBD2 identical over 9 bases. V lost 3 bases to trimming and J lost 3 bases; unmatched junction nucleotides: 14. Germline V gene sequence: CDR1 SGHRS, CDR2 YFSETQ. The CDR3 extends over 18 amino acids. In DNA form, the CDR3 reads TGCGCCAGCAGCTCGTTAGCGGGAGAAGGGGGCCGAACAGATACGCAGTATTTT. It codes for CASSSLAGEGGRTDTQYF.

The sample holds a few counts of this clonotype. The rearrangement uses TRBV7-9 and TRBJ2-3, with D hard to call. Per germline, CDR1 SEHNR and CDR2 FQNEAQ (reference sequence). V lost 0 bases, J lost 5 bases, and 9 bases lay in between. The CDR3 is made up of 14 amino acids. Written as DNA, the CDR3 is TGTGCCAGCAGCTTAGCGCTTGCGGTAGATACGCAGTATTTT. This codes for CASSLALAVDTQYF.

This clonotype was recorded a few times. The chain links TRBV7-9 to TRBJ1-1, with D possibly being TRBD1 (6 bases). This CDR3 has 14 residues. V lost 7 bases to trimming and J lost 3 bases, with 15 bases between them. Germline V gene data show CDR1 as SEHNR and CDR2 as FQNEAQ (reference sequence). The CDR3 DNA is TGTGCCAGCACCCTACAGGGAACGGACACTGAAGCTTTCTTT. It encodes CASTLQGTDTEAFF.

Only a few counts were recorded for this clonotype. The V gene is TRBV12-3 or TRBV12-4, the J gene TRBJ2-5, with D unresolved. Between the trimmed V and J ends, which lost 2 bases and 7 bases, there was a span of 11 bases. This CDR3 is 13 amino acids long. This CDR3 is CASSLPRDRTQYF. In DNA form, the CDR3 reads TGTGCCAGCAGTTTACCCCGAGATCGGACCCAGTACTTC.

The sample holds many counts of this clonotype. The J gene is TRBJ2-5, the V gene TRBV7-2; 7 bases agree with TRBD2. J lost 5 bases, V lost 6 bases, and 6 bases had no gene match. The CDR3 sequence is 13 residues long. Germline CDR1 reads SGHTA; CDR2 reads FQGNSA. The CDR3 sequence is CASRLASGETQYF. The DNA for the CDR3 is TGTGCCAGCAGACTAGCGTCAGGCGAGACCCAGTACTTC.